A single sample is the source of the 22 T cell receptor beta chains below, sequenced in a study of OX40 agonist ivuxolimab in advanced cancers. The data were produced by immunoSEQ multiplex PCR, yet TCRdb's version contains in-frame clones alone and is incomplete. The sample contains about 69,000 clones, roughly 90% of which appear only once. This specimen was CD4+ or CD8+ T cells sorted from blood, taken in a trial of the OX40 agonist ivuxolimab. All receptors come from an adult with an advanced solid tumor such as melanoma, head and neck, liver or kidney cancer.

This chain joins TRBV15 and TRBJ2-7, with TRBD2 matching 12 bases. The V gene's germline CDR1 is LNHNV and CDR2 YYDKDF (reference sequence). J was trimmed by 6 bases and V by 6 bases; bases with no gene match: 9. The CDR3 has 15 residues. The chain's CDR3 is CATRGTSGPWGEQYF. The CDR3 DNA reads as TGTGCCACCAGGGGGACTAGCGGGCCCTGGGGCGAGCAGTACTTC.

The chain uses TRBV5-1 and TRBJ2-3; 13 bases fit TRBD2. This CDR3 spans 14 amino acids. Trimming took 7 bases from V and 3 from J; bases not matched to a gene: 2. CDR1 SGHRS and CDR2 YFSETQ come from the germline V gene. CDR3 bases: TGCGCCAGCCGGGGACTAGCGGGAACAGATACGCAGTATTTT. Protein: CASRGLAGTDTQYF.

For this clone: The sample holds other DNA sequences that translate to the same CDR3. CDR3 in DNA: TGTGCCAGCAGCTTAACGGGCGGGAGTTACAATGAGCAGTTCTTC. This encodes CASSLTGGSYNEQFF. This sequence joins TRBV7-3 and TRBJ2-1, with TRBD2 identical over 7 bases. CDR1 is SGHTA, CDR2 FQGTGA, per germline. V dropped 0 bases and J dropped 4; count of bases not matched to a gene: 3. There are 15 residues in the CDR3.

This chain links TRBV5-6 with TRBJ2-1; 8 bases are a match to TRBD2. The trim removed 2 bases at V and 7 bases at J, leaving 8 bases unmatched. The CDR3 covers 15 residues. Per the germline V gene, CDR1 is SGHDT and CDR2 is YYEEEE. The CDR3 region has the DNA TGTGCCAGCAGCTTAGCGGGAGTAAGGGCAAATGAGCAGTTCTTC. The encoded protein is CASSLAGVRANEQFF.

The CDR3 region is CASSATGSSYNEQFF. The CDR3 nucleotides read TGTGCCAGCAGCGCGACAGGGTCTAGTTACAATGAGCAGTTCTTC. The chain employs TRBV9 and TRBJ2-1, with TRBD1 matching 7 bases. Looked up from germline, CDR1 is SGDLS and CDR2 is YYNGEE. This CDR3 has 15 amino acids. After removal of 3 bases from V and 4 bases from J, the junction contained 7 bases not matched to a gene.

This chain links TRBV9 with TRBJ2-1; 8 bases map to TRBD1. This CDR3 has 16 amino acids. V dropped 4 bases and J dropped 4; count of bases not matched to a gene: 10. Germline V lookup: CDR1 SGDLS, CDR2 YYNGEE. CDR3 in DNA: TGTGCCAGCAGCACTCAGGGGGCTCGAGGGTACAATGAGCAGTTCTTC. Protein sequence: CASSTQGARGYNEQFF.

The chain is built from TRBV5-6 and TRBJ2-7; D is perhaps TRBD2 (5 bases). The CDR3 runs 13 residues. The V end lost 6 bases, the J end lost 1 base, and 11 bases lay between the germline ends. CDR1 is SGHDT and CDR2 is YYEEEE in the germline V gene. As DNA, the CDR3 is TGTGCCAGCACAGGTTCGGGGTCCTACGAGCAGTACTTC. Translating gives CASTGSGSYEQYF.

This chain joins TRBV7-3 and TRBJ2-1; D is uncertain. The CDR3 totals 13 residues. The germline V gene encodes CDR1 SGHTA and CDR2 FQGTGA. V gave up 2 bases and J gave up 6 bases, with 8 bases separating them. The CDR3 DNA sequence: TGTGCCAGCAGCTTAGTCCACCCCAATGAGCAGTTCTTC. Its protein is CASSLVHPNEQFF. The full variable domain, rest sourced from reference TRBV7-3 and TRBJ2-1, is GAGVSQTPSNKVTEKGKYVELRCDPISGHTALYWYRQSLGQGPEFLIYFQGTGAADDSGLPNDRFFAVRPEGSVSTLKIQRTERGDSAVYLCASSLVHPNEQFFGPGTRLTVL.

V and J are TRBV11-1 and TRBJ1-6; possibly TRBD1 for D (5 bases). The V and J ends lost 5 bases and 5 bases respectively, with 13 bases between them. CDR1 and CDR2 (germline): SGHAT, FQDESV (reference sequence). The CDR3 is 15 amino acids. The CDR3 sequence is CASSNRDGHNSPLHF. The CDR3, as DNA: TGTGCCAGCAGCAACCGGGACGGGCATAATTCACCCCTCCACTTT.

The CDR3 spells CASSLAAYSNQPQHF. The DNA for the CDR3 is TGTGCCAGCAGCTTGGCGGCGTATAGCAATCAGCCCCAGCATTTT. The J gene is TRBJ1-5, the V gene TRBV5-6; D remains ambiguous. With 0 bases removed from V and 0 bases from J, the gap between germline ends came to 7 bases. The CDR3 length is 15 residues. Looked up from germline, CDR1 is SGHDT and CDR2 is YYEEEE. Supplemented by reference TRBV5-6 and TRBJ1-5, the full variable domain reads DAGVTQSPTHLIKTRGQQVTLRCSPKSGHDTVSWYQQALGQGPQFIFQYYEEEERQRGNFPDRFSGHQFPNYSSELNVNALLLGDSALYLCASSLAAYSNQPQHFGDGTRLSIL.

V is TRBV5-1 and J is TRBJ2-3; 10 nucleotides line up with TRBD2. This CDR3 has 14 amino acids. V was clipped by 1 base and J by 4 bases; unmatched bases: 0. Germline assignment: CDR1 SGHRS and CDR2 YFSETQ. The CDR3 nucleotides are TGCGCCAGCAGCTTGCTAGCGGGGGCAGATACGCAGTATTTT. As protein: CASSLLAGADTQYF.

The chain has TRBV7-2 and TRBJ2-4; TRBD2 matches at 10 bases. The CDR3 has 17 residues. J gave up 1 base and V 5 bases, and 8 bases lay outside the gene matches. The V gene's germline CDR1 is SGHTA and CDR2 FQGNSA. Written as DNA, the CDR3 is TGTGCCAGCAGCAGCAGGACTAGCGGATGGGCCAAAAACATTCAGTACTTC. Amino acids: CASSSRTSGWAKNIQYF.

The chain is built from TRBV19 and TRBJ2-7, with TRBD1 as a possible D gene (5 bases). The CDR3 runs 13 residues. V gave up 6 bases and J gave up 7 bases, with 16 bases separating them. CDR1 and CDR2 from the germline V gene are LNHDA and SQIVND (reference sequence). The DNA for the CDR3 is TGTGCCAGTAGGTCCAGGGCCGTGGGTGAGCAGTACTTC. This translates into CASRSRAVGEQYF. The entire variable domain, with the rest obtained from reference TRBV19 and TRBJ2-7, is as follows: DGGITQSPKYLFRKEGQNVTLSCEQNLNHDAMYWYRQDPGQGLRLIYYSQIVNDFQKGDIAEGYSVSREKKESFPLTVTSAQKNPTAFYLCASRSRAVGEQYFGPGTRLTVT.

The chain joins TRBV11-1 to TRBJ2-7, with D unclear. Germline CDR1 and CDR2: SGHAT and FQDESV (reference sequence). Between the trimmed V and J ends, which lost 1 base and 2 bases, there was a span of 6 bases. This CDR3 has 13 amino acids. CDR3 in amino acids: CASSLGLPYEQYF. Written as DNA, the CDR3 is TGTGCCAGCAGCTTAGGACTGCCCTACGAGCAGTACTTC.

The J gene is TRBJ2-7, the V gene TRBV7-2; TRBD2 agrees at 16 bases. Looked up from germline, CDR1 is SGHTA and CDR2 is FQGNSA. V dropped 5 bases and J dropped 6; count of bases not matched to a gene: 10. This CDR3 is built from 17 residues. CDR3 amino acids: CASSPRGTSGRVGEQYF. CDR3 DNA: TGTGCCAGCAGCCCCCGCGGGACTAGCGGGAGGGTCGGCGAGCAGTACTTC.

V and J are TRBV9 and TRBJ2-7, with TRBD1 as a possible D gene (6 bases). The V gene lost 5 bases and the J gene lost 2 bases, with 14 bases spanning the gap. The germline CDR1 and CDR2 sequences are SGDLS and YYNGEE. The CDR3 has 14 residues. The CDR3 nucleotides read TGTGCCAGCAGTGTCGGGACAAGAGCCTACGAGCAGTACTTC. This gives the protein CASSVGTRAYEQYF.

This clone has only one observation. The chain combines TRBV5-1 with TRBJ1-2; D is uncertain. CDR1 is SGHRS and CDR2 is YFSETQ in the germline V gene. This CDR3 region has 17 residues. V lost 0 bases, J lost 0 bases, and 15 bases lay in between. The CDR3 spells CASSLAAVGSPNYGYTF. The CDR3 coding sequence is TGCGCCAGCAGCTTGGCCGCCGTGGGCTCGCCTAACTATGGCTACACCTTC.

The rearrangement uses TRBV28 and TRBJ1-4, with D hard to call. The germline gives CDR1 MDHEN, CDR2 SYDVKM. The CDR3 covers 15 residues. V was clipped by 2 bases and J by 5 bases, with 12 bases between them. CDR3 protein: CASSLEPVLNEKLFF. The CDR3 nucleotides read TGTGCCAGCAGTTTAGAACCGGTGCTGAATGAAAAACTGTTTTTT.

CDR3 nucleotides: TGTGCCAGCCGTAGCGGGATTAATACCGGGGAGCTGTTTTTT. It translates to CASRSGINTGELFF. V and J are TRBV6-6 and TRBJ2-2; 8 bases are shared with TRBD2. CDR3 length: 14 amino acids. V lost 8 bases and J lost 5; bases outside the gene matches: 7. Germline CDR1 MNHNY, CDR2 SVGAGI (reference sequence).

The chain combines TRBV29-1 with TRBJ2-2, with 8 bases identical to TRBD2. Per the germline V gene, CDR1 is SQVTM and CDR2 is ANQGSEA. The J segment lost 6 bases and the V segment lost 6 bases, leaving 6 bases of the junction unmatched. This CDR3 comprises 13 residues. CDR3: CSVASGLAGELFF. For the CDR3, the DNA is TGCAGCGTAGCTAGCGGGCTTGCCGGGGAGCTGTTTTTT.

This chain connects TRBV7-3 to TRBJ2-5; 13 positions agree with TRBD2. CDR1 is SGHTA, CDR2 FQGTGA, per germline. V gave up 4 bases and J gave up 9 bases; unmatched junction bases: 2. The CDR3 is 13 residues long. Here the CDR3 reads CASSWTSGSPQYF. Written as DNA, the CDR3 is TGTGCCAGCAGCTGGACTAGCGGGAGTCCCCAGTACTTC.

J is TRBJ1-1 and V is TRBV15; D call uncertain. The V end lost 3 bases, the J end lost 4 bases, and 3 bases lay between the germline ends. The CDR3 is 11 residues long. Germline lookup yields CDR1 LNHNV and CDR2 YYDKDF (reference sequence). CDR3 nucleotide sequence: TGTGCCACCAGCAGGTCCACTGAAGCTTTCTTT. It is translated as CATSRSTEAFF.